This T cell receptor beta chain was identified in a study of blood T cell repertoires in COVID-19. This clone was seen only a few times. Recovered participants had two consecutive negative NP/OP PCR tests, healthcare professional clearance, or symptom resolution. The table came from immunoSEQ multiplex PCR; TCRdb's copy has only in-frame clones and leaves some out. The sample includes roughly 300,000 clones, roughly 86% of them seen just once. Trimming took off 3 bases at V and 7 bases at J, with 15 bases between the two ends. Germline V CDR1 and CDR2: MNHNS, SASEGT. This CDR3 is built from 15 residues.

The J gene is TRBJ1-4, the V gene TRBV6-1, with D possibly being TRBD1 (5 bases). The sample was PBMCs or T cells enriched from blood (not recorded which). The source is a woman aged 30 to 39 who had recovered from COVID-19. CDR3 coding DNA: TGTGCCAGCAGTGAGATGGGGGGACTGAGTGAAAAACTGTTTTTT. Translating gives CASSEMGGLSEKLFF.